This T cell receptor (beta chain) was found in a study of OX40 agonist ivuxolimab in advanced cancers. Study-wide context: Patients with prior anti-PD-1, anti-PD-L1 or anti-CTLA-4 therapy were eligible; 40% had some.

A remark on this clone: Its specificity is unknown.

Repertoires were generated with immunoSEQ multiplex PCR, while TCRdb's copy carries only in-frame clones and drops some. The table records about 39,000 clones, more than 85% of them present only once. Study-level findings and limits: Patients with a partial response at 0.1-3.0 mg/kg had among the lowest clonal expansion.

With 2 bases clipped from V and 1 base from J, the junction kept 11 bases outside the gene matches. CDR1 and CDR2 (germline): MNHEY, SMNVEV (reference sequence). This CDR3 comprises 18 residues. The TCR comes from an adult with an advanced solid tumor such as melanoma, head and neck, liver or kidney cancer. The material was CD4+ or CD8+ T cells sorted from blood, obtained in a trial of the OX40 agonist ivuxolimab. The chain couples TRBV27 to TRBJ2-5; the match to TRBD2 covers 9 bases. The CDR3 DNA reads TGTGCCAGCAGTTTAGGGGTACCGCTAGCGGGACGCCAAGAGACCCAGTACTTC. As protein: CASSLGVPLAGRQETQYF.